This T cell receptor (beta chain) stems from a study of blood T cells in healthy people across ages. This CDR3 is built from 12 residues. V was clipped by 4 bases and J by 2 bases, with 5 bases between them. Per the germline V gene, CDR1 is SGHAT and CDR2 is FQDESV (reference sequence). It was with a sample-barcoded 5' primer and a J-beta primer mix that a second PCR of about 7 to 12 cycles was run. TCRdb redid the calling of the 5' RACE reads with MiXCR, one entry per CDR3 protein. The sample has 780,000 or so distinct CDR3 sequences, 45% to 70% seen once. The J gene is TRBJ1-2, the V gene TRBV11-1; D is unresolved. The TCR was taken from a man aged 40-55 years in good health. Sequenced input: blood. CDR3 DNA sequence: TGTGCCAGCAGCTATCACAACTATGGCTACACCTTC. Its protein product is CASSYHNYGYTF.